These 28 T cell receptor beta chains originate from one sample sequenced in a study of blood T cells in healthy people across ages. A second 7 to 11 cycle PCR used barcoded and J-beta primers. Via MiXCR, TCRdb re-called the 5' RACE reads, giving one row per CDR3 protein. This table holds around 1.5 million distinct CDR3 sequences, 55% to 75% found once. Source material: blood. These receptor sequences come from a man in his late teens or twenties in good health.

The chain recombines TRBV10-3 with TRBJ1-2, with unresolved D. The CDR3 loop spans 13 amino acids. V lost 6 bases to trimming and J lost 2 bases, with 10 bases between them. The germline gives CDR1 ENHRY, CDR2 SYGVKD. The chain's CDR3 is CAISQTENYGYTF. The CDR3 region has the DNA TGTGCCATCAGCCAGACGGAGAACTATGGCTACACCTTC.

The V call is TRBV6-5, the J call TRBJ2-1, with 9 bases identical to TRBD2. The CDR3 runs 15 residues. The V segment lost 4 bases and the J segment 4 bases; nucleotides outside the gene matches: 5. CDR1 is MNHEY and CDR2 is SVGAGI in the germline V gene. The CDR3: CASSSSSGVYNEQFF. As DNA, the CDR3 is TGTGCCAGCAGTTCCTCTAGCGGGGTTTACAATGAGCAGTTCTTC.

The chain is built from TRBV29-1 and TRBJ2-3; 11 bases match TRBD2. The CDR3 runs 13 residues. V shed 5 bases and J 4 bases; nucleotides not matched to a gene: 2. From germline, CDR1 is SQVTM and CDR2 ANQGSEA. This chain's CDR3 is CSVLAGGSDTQYF. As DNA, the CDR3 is TGCAGCGTTCTAGCGGGAGGTTCAGATACGCAGTATTTT.

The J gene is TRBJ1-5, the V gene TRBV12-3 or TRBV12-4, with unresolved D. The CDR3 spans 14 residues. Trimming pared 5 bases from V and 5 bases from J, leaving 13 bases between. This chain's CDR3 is CASSPPLVDQPQHF. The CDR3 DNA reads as TGTGCCAGCAGTCCCCCCCTGGTAGATCAGCCCCAGCATTTT.

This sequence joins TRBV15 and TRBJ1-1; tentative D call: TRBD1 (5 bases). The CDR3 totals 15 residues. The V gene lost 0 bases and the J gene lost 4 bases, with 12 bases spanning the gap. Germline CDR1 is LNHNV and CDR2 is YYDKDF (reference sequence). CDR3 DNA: TGTGCCACCAGCAGAGACAGGGACTCCGGCACTGAAGCTTTCTTT. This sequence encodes CATSRDRDSGTEAFF.

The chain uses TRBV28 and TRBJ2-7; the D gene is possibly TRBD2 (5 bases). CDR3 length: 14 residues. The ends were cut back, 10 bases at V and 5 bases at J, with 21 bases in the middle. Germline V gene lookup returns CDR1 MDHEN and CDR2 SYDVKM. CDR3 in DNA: TGTGCCACCAGGAAGCTCTTTCGGGGTAACGAGCAGTACTTC. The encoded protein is CATRKLFRGNEQYF.

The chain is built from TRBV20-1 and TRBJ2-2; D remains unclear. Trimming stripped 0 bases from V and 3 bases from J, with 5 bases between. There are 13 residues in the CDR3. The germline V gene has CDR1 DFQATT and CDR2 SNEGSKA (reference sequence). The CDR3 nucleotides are TGCAGTGCTAGAGATGTTGACACCGGGGAGCTGTTTTTT. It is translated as CSARDVDTGELFF.

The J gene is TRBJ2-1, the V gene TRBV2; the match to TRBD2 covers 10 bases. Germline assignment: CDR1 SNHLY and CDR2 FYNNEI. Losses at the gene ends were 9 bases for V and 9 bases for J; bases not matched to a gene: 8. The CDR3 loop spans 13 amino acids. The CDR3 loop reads CARSGGADPEQFF. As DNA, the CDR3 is TGTGCCAGAAGCGGGGGGGCCGATCCTGAGCAGTTCTTC. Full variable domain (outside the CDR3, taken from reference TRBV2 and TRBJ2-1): EPEVTQTPSHQVTQMGQEVILRCVPISNHLYFYWYRQILGQKVEFLVSFYNNEISEKSEIFDDQFSVERPDGSNFTLKIRSTKLEDSAMYFCARSGGADPEQFFGPGTRLTVL.

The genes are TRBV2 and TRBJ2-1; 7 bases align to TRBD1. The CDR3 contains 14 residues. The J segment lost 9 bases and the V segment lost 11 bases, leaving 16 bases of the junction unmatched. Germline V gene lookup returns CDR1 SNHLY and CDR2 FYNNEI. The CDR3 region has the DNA TGTGCCGGAACCGACAGGGTGATAAGTGGTGAGCAGTTCTTC. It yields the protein CAGTDRVISGEQFF.

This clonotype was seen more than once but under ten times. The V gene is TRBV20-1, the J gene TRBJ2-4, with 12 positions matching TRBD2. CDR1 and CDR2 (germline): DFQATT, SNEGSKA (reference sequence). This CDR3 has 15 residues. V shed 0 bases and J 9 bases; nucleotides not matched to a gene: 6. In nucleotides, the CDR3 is TGCAGTGCTAGAGATCGAGGACTAGCGGGATTCATTCAGTACTTC. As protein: CSARDRGLAGFIQYF.

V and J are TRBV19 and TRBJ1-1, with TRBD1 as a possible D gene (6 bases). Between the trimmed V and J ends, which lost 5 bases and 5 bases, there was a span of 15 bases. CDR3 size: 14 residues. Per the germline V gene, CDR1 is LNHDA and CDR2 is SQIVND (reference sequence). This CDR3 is CASSLTGKGTEAFF. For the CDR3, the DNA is TGTGCCAGTAGTCTCACAGGGAAAGGGACTGAAGCTTTCTTT.

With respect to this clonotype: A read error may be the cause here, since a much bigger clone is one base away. CDR3 amino acids: CASSLGLAENEQFF. CDR3 nucleotides: TGTGCCAGCAGCTTGGGACTAGCGGAGAATGAGCAGTTCTTC. This chain uses TRBV7-7 with TRBJ2-1; 11 bases agree with TRBD2. Germline V lookup: CDR1 SSHAT, CDR2 FNYEAQ (reference sequence). Trimming at V came to 3 bases and at J to 7 bases, leaving 2 bases not matched to a gene. The CDR3 is 14 residues long.

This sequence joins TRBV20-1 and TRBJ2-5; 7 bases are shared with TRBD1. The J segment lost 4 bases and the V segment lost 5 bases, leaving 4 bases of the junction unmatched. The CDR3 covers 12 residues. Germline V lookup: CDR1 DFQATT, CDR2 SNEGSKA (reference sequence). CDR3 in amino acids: CSAPYRGETQYF. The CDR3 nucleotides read TGCAGTGCTCCCTACAGGGGAGAGACCCAGTACTTC.

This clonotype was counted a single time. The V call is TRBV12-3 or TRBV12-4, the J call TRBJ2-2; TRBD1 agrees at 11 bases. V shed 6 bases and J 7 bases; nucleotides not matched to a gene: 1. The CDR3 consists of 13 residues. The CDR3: CASRGTGGGELFF. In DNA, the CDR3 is TGTGCCAGCAGGGGGACAGGGGGCGGGGAGCTGTTTTTT.

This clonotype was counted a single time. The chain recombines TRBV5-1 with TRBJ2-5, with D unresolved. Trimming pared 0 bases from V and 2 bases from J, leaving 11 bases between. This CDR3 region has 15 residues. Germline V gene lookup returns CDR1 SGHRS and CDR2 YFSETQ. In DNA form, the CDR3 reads TGCGCCAGCAGCTTGGCCTTTACGGTACAAGAGACCCAGTACTTC. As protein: CASSLAFTVQETQYF.

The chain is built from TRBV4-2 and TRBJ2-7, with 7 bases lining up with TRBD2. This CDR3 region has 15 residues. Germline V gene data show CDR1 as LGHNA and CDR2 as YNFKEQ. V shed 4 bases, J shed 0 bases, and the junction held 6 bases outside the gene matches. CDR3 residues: CASSPTGTNSYEQYF. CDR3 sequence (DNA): TGTGCCAGCAGCCCGACCGGGACTAACTCCTACGAGCAGTACTTC.

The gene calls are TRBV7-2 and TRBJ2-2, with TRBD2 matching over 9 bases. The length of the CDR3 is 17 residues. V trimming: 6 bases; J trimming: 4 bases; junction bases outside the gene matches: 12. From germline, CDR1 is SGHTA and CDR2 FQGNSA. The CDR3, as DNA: TGTGCCAGCAGGCCGGGTGCGGGGGGGGCCTCCACCGGGGAGCTGTTTTTT. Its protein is CASRPGAGGASTGELFF.

As DNA, the CDR3 is TGTGCCAGCACCAGCCAAGAGGGGAATGAAAAACTGTTTTTT. Encoded protein: CASTSQEGNEKLFF. The chain employs TRBV4-2 and TRBJ1-4; possible D gene TRBD1, 5 bases. The CDR3 runs 14 residues. CDR1 is LGHNA and CDR2 is YNFKEQ in the germline V gene. Trimming left V 7 bases short and J 5 bases short, with 14 bases between.

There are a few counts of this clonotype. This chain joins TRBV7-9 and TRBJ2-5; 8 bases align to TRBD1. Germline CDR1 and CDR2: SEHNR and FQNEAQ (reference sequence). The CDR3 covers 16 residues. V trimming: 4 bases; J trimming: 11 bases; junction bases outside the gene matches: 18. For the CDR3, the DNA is TGTGCCAGCAGCTCCACGCACCCGGACAGGGATTGGGAGCAGTACTTC. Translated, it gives CASSSTHPDRDWEQYF. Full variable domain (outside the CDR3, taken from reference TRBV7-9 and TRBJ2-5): DTGVSQNPRHKITKRGQNVTFRCDPISEHNRLYWYRQTLGQGPEFLTYFQNEAQLEKSRLLSDRFSAERPKGSFSTLEIQRTEQGDSAMYLCASSSTHPDRDWEQYFGPGTRLLVL.

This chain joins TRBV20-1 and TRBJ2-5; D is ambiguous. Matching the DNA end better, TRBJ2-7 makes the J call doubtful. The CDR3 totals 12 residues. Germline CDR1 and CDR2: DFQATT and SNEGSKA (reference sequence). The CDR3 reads CSARRSFYEQYF. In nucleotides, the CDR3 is TGCAGTGCTAGACGGAGTTTCTACGAGCAGTACTTC.

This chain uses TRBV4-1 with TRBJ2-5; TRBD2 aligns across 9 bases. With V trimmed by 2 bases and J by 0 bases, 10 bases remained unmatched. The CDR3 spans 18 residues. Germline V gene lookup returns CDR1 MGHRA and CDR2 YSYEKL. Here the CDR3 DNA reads TGCGCCAGCAGCCAATTTAGCGGGGGCCTATCTTACCAAGAGACCCAGTACTTC. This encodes CASSQFSGGLSYQETQYF.

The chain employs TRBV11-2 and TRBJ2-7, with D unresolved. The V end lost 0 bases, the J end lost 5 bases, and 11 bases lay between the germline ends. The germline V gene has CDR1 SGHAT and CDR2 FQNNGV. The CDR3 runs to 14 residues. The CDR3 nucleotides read TGTGCCAGCAGCTTAGAAGCCCATGACGACGAGCAGTACTTC. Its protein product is CASSLEAHDDEQYF.

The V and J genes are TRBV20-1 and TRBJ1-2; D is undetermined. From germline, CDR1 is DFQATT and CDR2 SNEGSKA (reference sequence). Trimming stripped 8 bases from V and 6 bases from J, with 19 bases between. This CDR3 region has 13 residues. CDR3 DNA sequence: TGCAGTACTTATTTTGGTTCCGAGAATGGCTACACCTTC. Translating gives CSTYFGSENGYTF.

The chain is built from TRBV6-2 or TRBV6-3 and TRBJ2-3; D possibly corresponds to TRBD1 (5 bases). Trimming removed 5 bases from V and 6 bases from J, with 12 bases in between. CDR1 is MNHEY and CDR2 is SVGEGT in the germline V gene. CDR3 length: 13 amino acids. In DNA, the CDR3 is TGTGCCAGCAGTACGTACAGGATGGATACGCAGTATTTT. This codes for CASSTYRMDTQYF.

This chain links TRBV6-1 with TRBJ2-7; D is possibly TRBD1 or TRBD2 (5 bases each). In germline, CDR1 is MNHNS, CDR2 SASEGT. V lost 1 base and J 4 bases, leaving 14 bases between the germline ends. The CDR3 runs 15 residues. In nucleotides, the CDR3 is TGTGCCAGCAGTGAAGTCCTCGGGACGATATACGAGCAGTACTTC. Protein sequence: CASSEVLGTIYEQYF.

In DNA, the CDR3 is TGCGCCAGCACCCGCCCTAGCGGGAGTGTGGATGAGCAGTTCTTC. Amino acid sequence: CASTRPSGSVDEQFF. The gene calls are TRBV5-1 and TRBJ2-1; TRBD2 agrees at 10 bases. This CDR3 is 15 amino acids long. The germline V gene has CDR1 SGHRS and CDR2 YFSETQ. Trimming cost V 6 bases and J 8 bases; bases outside gene matches: 11.

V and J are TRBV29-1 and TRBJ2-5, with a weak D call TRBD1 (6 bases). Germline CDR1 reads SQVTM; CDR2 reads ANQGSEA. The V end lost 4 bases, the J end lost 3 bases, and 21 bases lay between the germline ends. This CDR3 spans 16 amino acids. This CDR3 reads CSVAAQQTGWEETQYF. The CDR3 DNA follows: TGCAGCGTTGCCGCACAGCAAACAGGGTGGGAAGAGACCCAGTACTTC.

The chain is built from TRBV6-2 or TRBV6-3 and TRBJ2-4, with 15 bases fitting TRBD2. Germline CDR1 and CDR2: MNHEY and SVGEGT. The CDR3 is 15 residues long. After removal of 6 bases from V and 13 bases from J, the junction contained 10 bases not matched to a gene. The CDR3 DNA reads TGTGCCAGCAGACGGACTAGCGGGGGGGCGAGTGAGCAGTACTTC. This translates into CASRRTSGGASEQYF.